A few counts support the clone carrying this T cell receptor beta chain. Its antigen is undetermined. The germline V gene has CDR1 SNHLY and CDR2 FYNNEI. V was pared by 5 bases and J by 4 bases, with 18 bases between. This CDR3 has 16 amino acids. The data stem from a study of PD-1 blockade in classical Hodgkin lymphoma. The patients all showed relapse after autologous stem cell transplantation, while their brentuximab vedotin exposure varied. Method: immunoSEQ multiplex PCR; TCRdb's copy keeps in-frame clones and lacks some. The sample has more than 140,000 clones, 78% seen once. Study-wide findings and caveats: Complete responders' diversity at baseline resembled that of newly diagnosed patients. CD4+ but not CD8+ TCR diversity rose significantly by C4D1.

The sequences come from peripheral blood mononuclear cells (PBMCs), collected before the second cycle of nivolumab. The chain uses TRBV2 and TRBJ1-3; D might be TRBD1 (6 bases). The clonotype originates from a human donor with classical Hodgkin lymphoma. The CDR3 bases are TGTGCCAGCAGTATTACAGGGACGGCCGCGGGAAACACCATATATTTT. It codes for CASSITGTAAGNTIYF. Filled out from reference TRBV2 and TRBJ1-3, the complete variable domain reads EPEVTQTPSHQVTQMGQEVILRCVPISNHLYFYWYRQILGQKVEFLVSFYNNEISEKSEIFDDQFSVERPDGSNFTLKIRSTKLEDSAMYFCASSITGTAAGNTIYFGEGSWLTVV.